This T cell receptor beta chain was obtained from a study of cytomegalovirus exposure and HLA in healthy donors. The wider study: Later analysis reported that the roughly 110 validation repertoires shared the platform of the approximately 620 first-cohort repertoires. Points from the study as a whole: As was reported, the classifier diagnosed cytomegalovirus status with high specificity and sensitivity. The dataset shows that most TCR sequences were rare, while some public TCRs occurred in many donors.

CDR3 size: 16 residues. Germline V lookup: CDR1 MNHNY, CDR2 SVGAGI (reference sequence). V was clipped by 7 bases and J by 3 bases, with 20 bases between them. In the case of this clone: Its antigen is unidentified.

TCRdb's table, derived via immunoSEQ multiplex PCR, lists solely in-frame clones and lacks some. The sample lists roughly 95,000 clones, around 84% occurring once. The clonotype originates from a man between 18 and 35 years old in good health and CMV-seropositive. The chain has TRBV6-6 and TRBJ2-3; D is perhaps TRBD2 (6 bases). The sequenced material came from PBMCs. The chain's CDR3 is CASTDSSRRVTDTQYF. CDR3 nucleotides: TGTGCCAGCACCGACTCTTCTAGGAGGGTAACAGATACGCAGTATTTT.